This T cell receptor (beta chain) is drawn from a study of cytomegalovirus exposure and HLA in healthy donors. Findings and limits, study-wide: For most TCR sequences rarity was the rule, although some public TCRs occurred in many donors.

Turning to this clone: Antigen unknown.

The PCR made use of 60 Vbeta and 13 Jbeta primers. Using immunoSEQ multiplex PCR, the repertoire was profiled, and TCRdb retains in-frame clones only, with some absent. This table holds almost 200,000 clones, 70% to 80% found once. The sequenced sample consisted of PBMCs. The TCR was taken from a woman in her 30s in good health and CMV-seropositive.

CDR3 sequence reads: CASSDSDLYHYGYTF. As DNA, the CDR3 is TGTGCCAGCAGTGATAGCGATCTCTATCACTATGGCTACACCTTC. The genes are TRBV6-1 and TRBJ1-2; D not resolved. V lost 3 bases to trimming and J lost 3 bases, with 14 bases between them. This CDR3 has 15 residues. Germline values: CDR1 MNHNS, CDR2 SASEGT.